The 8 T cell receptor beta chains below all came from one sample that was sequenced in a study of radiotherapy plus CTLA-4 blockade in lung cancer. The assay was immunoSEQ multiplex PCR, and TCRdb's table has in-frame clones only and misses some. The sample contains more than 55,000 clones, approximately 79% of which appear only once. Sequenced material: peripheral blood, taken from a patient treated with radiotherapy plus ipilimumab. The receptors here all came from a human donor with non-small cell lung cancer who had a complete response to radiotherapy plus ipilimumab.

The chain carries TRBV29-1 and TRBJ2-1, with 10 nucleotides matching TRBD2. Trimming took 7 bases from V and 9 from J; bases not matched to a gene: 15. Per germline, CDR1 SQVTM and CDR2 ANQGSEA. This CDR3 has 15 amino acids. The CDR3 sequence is CSARPASGSFSEQFF. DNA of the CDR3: TGCAGCGCTCGCCCCGCTAGCGGGAGCTTTAGTGAGCAGTTCTTC.

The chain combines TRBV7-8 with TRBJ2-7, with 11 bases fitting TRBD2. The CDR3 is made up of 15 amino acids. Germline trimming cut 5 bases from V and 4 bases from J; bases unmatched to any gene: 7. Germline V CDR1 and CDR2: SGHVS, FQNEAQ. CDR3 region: CASSPTSGSTYEQYV. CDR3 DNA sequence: TGTGCCAGCAGCCCTACTAGCGGGAGTACTTACGAGCAGTACGTC.

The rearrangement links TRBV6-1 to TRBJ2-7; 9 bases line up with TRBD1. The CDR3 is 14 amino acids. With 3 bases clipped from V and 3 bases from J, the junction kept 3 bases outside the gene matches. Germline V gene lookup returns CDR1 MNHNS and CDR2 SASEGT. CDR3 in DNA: TGTGCCAGCAGTGACCCGGGACAGGGCTACGAGCAGTACGTC. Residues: CASSDPGQGYEQYV.

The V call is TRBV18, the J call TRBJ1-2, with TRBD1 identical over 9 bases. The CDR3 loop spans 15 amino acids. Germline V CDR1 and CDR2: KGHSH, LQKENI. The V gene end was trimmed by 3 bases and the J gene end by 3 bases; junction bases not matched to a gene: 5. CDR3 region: CASSPEQGADYGYTF. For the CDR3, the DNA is TGTGCCAGCTCACCGGAACAGGGGGCAGACTATGGCTACACCTTC.

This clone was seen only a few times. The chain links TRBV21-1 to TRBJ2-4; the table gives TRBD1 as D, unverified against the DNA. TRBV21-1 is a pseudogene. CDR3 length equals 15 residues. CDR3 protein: CASSKQVDGKNIQYF. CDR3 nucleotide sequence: TGTGCCAGCAGCAAACAGGTAGACGGCAAAAACATTCAGTACTTC.

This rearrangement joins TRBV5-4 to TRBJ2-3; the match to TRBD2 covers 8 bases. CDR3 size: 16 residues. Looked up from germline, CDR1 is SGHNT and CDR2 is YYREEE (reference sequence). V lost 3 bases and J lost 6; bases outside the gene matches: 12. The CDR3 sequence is CASSSRGGGGADTQYF. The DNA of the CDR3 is TGTGCCAGCAGCTCCCGGGGGGGCGGGGGAGCCGATACGCAGTATTTT.

The CDR3: CASTDRGRKKVYGYTF. CDR3 DNA: TGTGCCAGCACGGACAGGGGGCGGAAGAAAGTCTATGGCTACACCTTC. V gene TRBV2 combines with J gene TRBJ1-2; 11 bases agree with TRBD1. The CDR3 covers 16 residues. Trimming cost V 7 bases and J 4 bases; bases outside gene matches: 11. Germline loops: CDR1 SNHLY, CDR2 FYNNEI.

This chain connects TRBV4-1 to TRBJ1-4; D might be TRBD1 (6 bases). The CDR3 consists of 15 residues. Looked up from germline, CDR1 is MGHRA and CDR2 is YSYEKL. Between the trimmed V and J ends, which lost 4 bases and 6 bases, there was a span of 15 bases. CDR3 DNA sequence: TGCGCCAGCAGCCCATCTGGTACAGGGTATGAAAAACTGTTTTTT. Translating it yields CASSPSGTGYEKLFF.